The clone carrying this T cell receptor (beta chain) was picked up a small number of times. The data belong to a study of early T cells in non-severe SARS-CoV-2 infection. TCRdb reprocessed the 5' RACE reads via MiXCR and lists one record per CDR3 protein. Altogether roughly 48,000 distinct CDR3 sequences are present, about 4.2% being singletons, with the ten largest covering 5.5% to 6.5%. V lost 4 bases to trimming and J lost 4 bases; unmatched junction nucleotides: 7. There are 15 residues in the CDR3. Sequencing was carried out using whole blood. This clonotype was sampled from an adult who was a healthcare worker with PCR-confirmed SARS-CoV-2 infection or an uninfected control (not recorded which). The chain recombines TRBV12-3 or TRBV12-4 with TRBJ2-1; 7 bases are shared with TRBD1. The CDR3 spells CASSSGTAAYNEQFF. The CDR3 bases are TGTGCCAGCAGTTCCGGGACAGCCGCTTACAATGAGCAGTTCTTC.